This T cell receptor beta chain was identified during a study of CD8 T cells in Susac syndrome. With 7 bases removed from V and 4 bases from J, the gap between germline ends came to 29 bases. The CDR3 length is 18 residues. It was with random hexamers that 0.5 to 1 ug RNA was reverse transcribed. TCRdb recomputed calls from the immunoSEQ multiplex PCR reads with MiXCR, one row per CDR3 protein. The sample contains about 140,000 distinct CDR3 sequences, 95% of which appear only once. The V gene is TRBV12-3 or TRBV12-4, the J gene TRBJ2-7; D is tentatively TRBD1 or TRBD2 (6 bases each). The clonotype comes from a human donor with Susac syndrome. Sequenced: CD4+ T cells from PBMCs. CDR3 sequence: CASTRGGPAPKDQYEQYF. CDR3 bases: TGTGCCAGCACCAGAGGGGGGCCCGCTCCTAAAGACCAATACGAGCAGTACTTC.